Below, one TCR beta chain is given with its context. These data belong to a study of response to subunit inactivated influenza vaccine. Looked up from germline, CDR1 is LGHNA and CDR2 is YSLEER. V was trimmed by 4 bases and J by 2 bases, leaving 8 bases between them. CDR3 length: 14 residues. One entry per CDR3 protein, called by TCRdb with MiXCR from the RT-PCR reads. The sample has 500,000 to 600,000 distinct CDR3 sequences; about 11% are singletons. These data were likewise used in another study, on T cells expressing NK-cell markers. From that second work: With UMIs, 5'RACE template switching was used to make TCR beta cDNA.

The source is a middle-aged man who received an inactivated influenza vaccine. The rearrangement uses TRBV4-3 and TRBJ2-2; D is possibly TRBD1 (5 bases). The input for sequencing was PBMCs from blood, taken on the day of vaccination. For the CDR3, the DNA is TGCGCCAGCAGCCTTGGACATAACACCGGGGAGCTGTTTTTT. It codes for CASSLGHNTGELFF.